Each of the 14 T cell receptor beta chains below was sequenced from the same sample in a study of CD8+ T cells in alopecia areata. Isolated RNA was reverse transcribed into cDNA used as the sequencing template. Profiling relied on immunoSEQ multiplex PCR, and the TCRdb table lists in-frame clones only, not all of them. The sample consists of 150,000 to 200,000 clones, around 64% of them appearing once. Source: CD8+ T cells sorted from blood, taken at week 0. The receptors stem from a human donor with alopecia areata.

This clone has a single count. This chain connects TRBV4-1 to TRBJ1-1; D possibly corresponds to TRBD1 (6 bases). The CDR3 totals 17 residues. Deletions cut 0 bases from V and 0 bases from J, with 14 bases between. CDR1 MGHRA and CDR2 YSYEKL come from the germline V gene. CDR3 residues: CASSQDWPGGLNTEAFF. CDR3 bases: TGCGCCAGCAGCCAAGATTGGCCGGGGGGGCTGAACACTGAAGCTTTCTTT.

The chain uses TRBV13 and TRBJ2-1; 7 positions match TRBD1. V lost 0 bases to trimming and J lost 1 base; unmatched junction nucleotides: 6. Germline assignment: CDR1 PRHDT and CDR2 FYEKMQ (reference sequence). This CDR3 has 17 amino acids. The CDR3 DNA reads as TGTGCCAGCAGCTTAGGTCGAGGGGGCTCGTCCTACAATGAGCAGTTCTTC. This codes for CASSLGRGGSSYNEQFF.

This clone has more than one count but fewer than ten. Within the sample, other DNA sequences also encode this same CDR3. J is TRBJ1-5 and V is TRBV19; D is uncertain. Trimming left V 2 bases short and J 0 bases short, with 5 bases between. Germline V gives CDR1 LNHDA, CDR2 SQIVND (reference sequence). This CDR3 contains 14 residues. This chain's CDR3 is CASSISSSNQPQHF. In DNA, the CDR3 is TGTGCCAGTAGTATAAGCAGTAGCAATCAGCCCCAGCATTTT.

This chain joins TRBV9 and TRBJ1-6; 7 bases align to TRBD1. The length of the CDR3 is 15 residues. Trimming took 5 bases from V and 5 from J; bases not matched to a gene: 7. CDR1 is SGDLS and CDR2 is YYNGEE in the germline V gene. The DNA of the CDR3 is TGTGCCAGCAGTCCTGCAGGGGGGGATAATTCACCCCTCCACTTT. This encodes CASSPAGGDNSPLHF.

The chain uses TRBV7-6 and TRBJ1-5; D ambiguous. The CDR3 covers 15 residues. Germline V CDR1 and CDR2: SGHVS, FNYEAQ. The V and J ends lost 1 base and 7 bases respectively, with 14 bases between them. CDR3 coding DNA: TGTGCCAGCAGCTTAGGTGGAGGGCTCGCACAGCCCCAGCATTTT. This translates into CASSLGGGLAQPQHF.

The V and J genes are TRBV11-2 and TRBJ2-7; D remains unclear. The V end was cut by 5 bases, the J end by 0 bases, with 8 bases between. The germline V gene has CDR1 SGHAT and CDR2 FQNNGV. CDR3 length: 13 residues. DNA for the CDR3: TGTGCCAGCAGCCGGGCGGACTCCTACGAGCAGTACTTC. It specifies CASSRADSYEQYF.

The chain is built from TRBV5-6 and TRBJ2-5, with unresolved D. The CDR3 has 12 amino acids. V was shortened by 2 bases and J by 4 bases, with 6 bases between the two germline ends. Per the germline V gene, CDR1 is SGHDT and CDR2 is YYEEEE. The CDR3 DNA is TGTGCCAGCAGCTTTTCCGGAGAGACCCAGTACTTC. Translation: CASSFSGETQYF.

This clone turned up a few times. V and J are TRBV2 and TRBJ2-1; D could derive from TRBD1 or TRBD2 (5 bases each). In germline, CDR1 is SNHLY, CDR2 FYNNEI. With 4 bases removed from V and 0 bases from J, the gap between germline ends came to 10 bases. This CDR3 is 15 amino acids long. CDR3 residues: CASSAGTTSYNEQFF. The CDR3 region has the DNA TGTGCCAGCAGTGCCGGGACCACCTCCTACAATGAGCAGTTCTTC.

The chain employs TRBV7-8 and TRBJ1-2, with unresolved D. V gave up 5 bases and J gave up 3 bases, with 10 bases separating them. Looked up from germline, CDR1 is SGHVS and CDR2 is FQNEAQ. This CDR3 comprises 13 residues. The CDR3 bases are TGTGCCAGCAGCCACCCGCGGGACTATGGCTACACCTTC. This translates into CASSHPRDYGYTF. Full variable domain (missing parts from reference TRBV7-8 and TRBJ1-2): GAGVSQSPRYKVAKRGQDVALRCDPISGHVSLFWYQQALGQGPEFLTYFQNEAQLDKSGLPSDRFFAERPEGSVSTLKIQRTQQEDSAVYLCASSHPRDYGYTFGSGTRLTVV.

The CDR3 reads CASSVLAGDPFEQFF. CDR3 sequence (DNA): TGTGCCAGCAGCGTACTAGCGGGGGATCCATTTGAGCAGTTCTTC. This chain joins TRBV7-8 and TRBJ2-1; TRBD2 aligns across 11 bases. This CDR3 has 15 amino acids. V lost 5 bases and J lost 9; bases outside the gene matches: 9. CDR1 SGHVS and CDR2 FQNEAQ come from the germline V gene.

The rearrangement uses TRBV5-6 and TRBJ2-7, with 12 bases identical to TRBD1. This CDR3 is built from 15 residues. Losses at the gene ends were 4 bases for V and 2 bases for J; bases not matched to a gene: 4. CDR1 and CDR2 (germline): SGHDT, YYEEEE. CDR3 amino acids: CASSHGDRGPYEQYF. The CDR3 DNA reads TGTGCCAGCAGCCACGGGGACAGGGGGCCCTACGAGCAGTACTTC.

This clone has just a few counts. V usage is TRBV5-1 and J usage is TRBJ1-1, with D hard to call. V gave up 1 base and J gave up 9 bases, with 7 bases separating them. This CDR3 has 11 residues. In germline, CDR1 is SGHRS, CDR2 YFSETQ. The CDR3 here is CASSLSGKAFF. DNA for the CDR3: TGCGCCAGCAGCTTGTCGGGTAAAGCTTTCTTT.

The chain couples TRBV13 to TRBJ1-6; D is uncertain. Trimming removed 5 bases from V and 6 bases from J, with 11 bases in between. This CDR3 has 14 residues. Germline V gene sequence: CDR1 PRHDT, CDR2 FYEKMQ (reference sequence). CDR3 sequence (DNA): TGTGCCAGCAGCCCCCGGGAGACTAATTCACCCCTCCACTTT. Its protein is CASSPRETNSPLHF.

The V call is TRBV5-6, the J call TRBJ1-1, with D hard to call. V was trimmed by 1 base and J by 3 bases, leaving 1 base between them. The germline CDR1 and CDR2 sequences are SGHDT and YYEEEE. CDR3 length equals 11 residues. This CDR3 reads CASSLHTEAFF. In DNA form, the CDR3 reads TGTGCCAGCAGCTTGCACACTGAAGCTTTCTTT.